This passage covers 27 T cell receptor beta chains from one sample sequenced in a study of identical twins (dated by TCRdb to the mid-2010s). The library was generated by 5' RACE. The sequencer listed for this sample is Illumina HiSeq 2000. The raw public reads went through TCRdb reprocessing: fastp at Q25, MiXCR clone calling, in-frame beta chains kept. Entries are consolidated by CDR3 protein sequence, retaining the most common genes and DNA. The sample has some 460,000 distinct CDR3 sequences on record, around 14% of them singletons. Approximately 0.52% of the sample goes to the ten largest clones. The sample was also linked to a second study, of yellow fever vaccine responses in identical twins.

The sample consisted of CD4+ T cells sorted from blood. The receptors come from a woman between 18 and 30 years old in good health.

Ten or more counts support this clonotype. V gene TRBV6-2 or TRBV6-3 combines with J gene TRBJ2-1; D may be TRBD1 (6 bases). V lost 5 bases and J 7 bases, leaving 12 bases between the germline ends. CDR3 length: 13 amino acids. Germline V CDR1 and CDR2: MNHEY, SVGEGT. The CDR3 coding sequence is TGTGCCAGCAGTACAGGGTTGGGGAATGAGCAGTTCTTC. Translating gives CASSTGLGNEQFF.

This clonotype was found many times. The rearrangement joins TRBV5-1 to TRBJ2-2; 7 bases map to TRBD2. The CDR3 is 15 residues long. Germline CDR1 is SGHRS and CDR2 is YFSETQ. Trimming removed 5 bases from V and 2 bases from J; junction bases left unmatched: 6. CDR3 loop: CASSPTSPNTGELFF. CDR3 coding DNA: TGCGCCAGCAGTCCGACTAGCCCCAACACCGGGGAGCTGTTTTTT.

The chain recombines TRBV28 with TRBJ2-5; the D is unclear. The CDR3 length is 10 residues. V lost 9 bases to trimming and J lost 5 bases, with 7 bases between them. Germline loops: CDR1 MDHEN, CDR2 SYDVKM. The CDR3 DNA sequence: TGTGCCAGTTCCTCCGAGACCCAGTACTTC. Translating gives CASSSETQYF.

This chain links TRBV20-1 with TRBJ2-7; unclear D gene. This CDR3 has 13 residues. The germline V and J ends were trimmed by 2 bases and 2 bases, with 10 bases remaining between them. The germline V gene encodes CDR1 DFQATT and CDR2 SNEGSKA (reference sequence). The CDR3, as DNA: TGCAGTGCTAGACGCCTCGTTCCCTACGAGCAGTACTTC. This translates into CSARRLVPYEQYF.

The sample holds a few counts of this clonotype. The chain combines TRBV12-3 or TRBV12-4 with TRBJ2-7; D uncertain. The CDR3 is 12 residues long. V was cut by 7 bases and J by 6 bases, with 13 bases left in between. Written as DNA, the CDR3 is TGTGCCAGCACCTCTGAGGTCGGCGAGCAGTACTTC. Translated, it gives CASTSEVGEQYF.

The chain is built from TRBV5-1 and TRBJ2-5, with a possible D match to TRBD2 (7 bases). The CDR3 has 16 amino acids. Trimming stripped 3 bases from V and 2 bases from J, with 17 bases between. Per germline, CDR1 SGHRS and CDR2 YFSETQ. Written as DNA, the CDR3 is TGCGCCAGCAGCTACGGGGGGCTGAGGTATCAAGAGACCCAGTACTTC. Translating it yields CASSYGGLRYQETQYF.

This clonotype appeared a few times. The CDR3 nucleotides are TGTGCCATCAAAGAAGCCGGTGGGGACTATGGCTACACCTTC. Amino acid sequence: CAIKEAGGDYGYTF. The rearrangement links TRBV10-3 to TRBJ1-2; D unresolved. The length of the CDR3 is 14 residues. The ends were cut back, 7 bases at V and 3 bases at J, with 15 bases in the middle. CDR1 and CDR2 from the germline V gene are ENHRY and SYGVKD.

This clonotype was counted only a few times. V is TRBV20-1 and J is TRBJ1-5; D gene uncertain. V was trimmed by 2 bases and J by 5 bases, leaving 13 bases between them. Per germline, CDR1 DFQATT and CDR2 SNEGSKA (reference sequence). The CDR3 is 14 residues long. In DNA, the CDR3 is TGCAGTGCTAGATGGCCCGGGGTGCATCAGCCCCAGCATTTT. Translated, it gives CSARWPGVHQPQHF.

The chain is built from TRBV7-8 and TRBJ2-3, with a weak D call TRBD2 (5 bases). The CDR3 is made up of 16 amino acids. Germline loops: CDR1 SGHVS, CDR2 FQNEAQ. The V and J ends lost 3 bases and 2 bases respectively, with 15 bases between them. The DNA of the CDR3 is TGTGCCAGCAGCTTCTTTGGCCGGGATGTCACAGATACGCAGTATTTT. Translated, it gives CASSFFGRDVTDTQYF.

The gene calls are TRBV7-6 and TRBJ2-5; D uncertain. Germline CDR1 and CDR2: SGHVS and FNYEAQ. This CDR3 region has 12 residues. V lost 3 bases to trimming and J lost 8 bases, with 10 bases between them. The CDR3 spells CASSFWRDTQYF. As DNA, the CDR3 is TGTGCCAGCAGCTTCTGGCGAGATACCCAGTACTTC.

In DNA, the CDR3 is TGTGCCAGCAGTGAAAGGGGTAGCAATCAGCCCCAGCATTTT. Its translation: CASSERGSNQPQHF. The rearrangement uses TRBV2 and TRBJ1-5; D perhaps matches TRBD1 (5 bases). The germline V gene encodes CDR1 SNHLY and CDR2 FYNNEI. V lost 2 bases and J 0 bases, leaving 5 bases between the germline ends. CDR3 length: 14 amino acids.

The chain uses TRBV6-1 and TRBJ2-7, with unresolved D. With 1 base removed from V and 7 bases from J, the gap between germline ends came to 11 bases. The CDR3 loop spans 13 amino acids. Germline V gene lookup returns CDR1 MNHNS and CDR2 SASEGT. The CDR3 nucleotides are TGTGCCAGCAGTGAAGAGCCGGTGAGGGAGCAGTACTTC. It specifies CASSEEPVREQYF.

This chain connects TRBV7-3 to TRBJ2-5; 9 nucleotides align to TRBD1. Germline values: CDR1 SGHTA, CDR2 FQGTGA. Trimming removed 8 bases from V and 5 bases from J; junction bases left unmatched: 6. This CDR3 contains 13 residues. The CDR3 reads CASGQGSGETQYF. The DNA for the CDR3 is TGTGCCAGCGGACAGGGGTCGGGCGAGACCCAGTACTTC.

The rearrangement links TRBV6-1 to TRBJ2-7, with D uncertain. CDR1 is MNHNS, CDR2 SASEGT, per germline. The CDR3 is 14 amino acids. Between the trimmed V and J ends, which lost 6 bases and 0 bases, there was a span of 12 bases. The CDR3 is CASSPDGSSYEQYF. CDR3 bases: TGTGCCAGCAGCCCGGACGGAAGCTCCTACGAGCAGTACTTC.

There are a few counts of this clonotype. An end of the junction differs from the germline gene, which may be a read error. The genes are TRBV6-1 and TRBJ2-1; 7 bases are a match to TRBD1. The CDR3 runs to 16 residues. Germline V lookup: CDR1 MNHNS, CDR2 SASEGT. CDR3 sequence: CASREGQATRYNEQFF. Written as DNA, the CDR3 is TGTGCCAGCAGGGAAGGACAGGCCACCCGGTACAATGAGCAGTTCTTC.

The V call is TRBV5-1, the J call TRBJ1-2; D uncertain. CDR3 length equals 14 residues. From germline, CDR1 is SGHRS and CDR2 YFSETQ. The V end was cut by 4 bases, the J end by 0 bases, with 10 bases between. The CDR3: CASSPDGTNYGYTF. The CDR3 DNA reads as TGCGCCAGCAGCCCGGACGGGACTAACTATGGCTACACCTTC. Full variable domain (outside the CDR3, taken from reference TRBV5-1 and TRBJ1-2): KAGVTQTPRYLIKTRGQQVTLSCSPISGHRSVSWYQQTPGQGLQFLFEYFSETQRNKGNFPGRFSGRQFSNSRSEMNVSTLELGDSALYLCASSPDGTNYGYTFGSGTRLTVV.

This clonotype was counted once. The chain is built from TRBV7-6 and TRBJ1-1, with TRBD1 as a possible D gene (6 bases). Trimming took 5 bases from V and 1 from J, leaving 14 bases between them. CDR3 length: 15 residues. Germline V gene sequence: CDR1 SGHVS, CDR2 FNYEAQ. Written as DNA, the CDR3 is TGTGCCAGCAGCCGAACCGGGACAACGAACACTGAAGCTTTCTTT. Its protein is CASSRTGTTNTEAFF.

This sequence joins TRBV5-1 and TRBJ2-3; 14 bases line up with TRBD2. CDR1 is SGHRS and CDR2 is YFSETQ in the germline V gene. This CDR3 comprises 16 residues. J was trimmed by 5 bases and V by 7 bases; bases with no gene match: 9. CDR3 protein: CASVLGLAGGVDTQYF. The CDR3 nucleotides are TGCGCCAGCGTCCTAGGACTAGCGGGGGGTGTAGATACGCAGTATTTT.

This clonotype was seen ten or more times. V gene TRBV10-3 combines with J gene TRBJ1-4, with D possibly matching TRBD1 (6 bases). CDR3 size: 14 residues. Germline V gene sequence: CDR1 ENHRY, CDR2 SYGVKD. V was shortened by 7 bases and J by 7 bases, with 16 bases between the two germline ends. In DNA form, the CDR3 reads TGTGCCATCAACGATCCCGGGACAAGTGAAAAACTGTTTTTT. As protein: CAINDPGTSEKLFF.

The J gene is TRBJ2-3, the V gene TRBV6-2 or TRBV6-3, with 9 bases aligning to TRBD1. V gave up 10 bases and J gave up 5 bases; unmatched junction bases: 10. The germline V gene has CDR1 MNHEY and CDR2 SVGEGT. The CDR3 covers 14 residues. The CDR3 DNA is TGTGCCACCTTGGGACAGGGCTACGGAGATACGCAGTATTTT. Translating it yields CATLGQGYGDTQYF.

The V and J genes are TRBV21-1 and TRBJ2-3; the table's D call, TRBD2, has no DNA check behind it. TRBV21-1 is recorded as a pseudogene. CDR3 size: 15 residues. The CDR3 DNA follows: TGTGCCAGCAGCAAAGAAAAGCGGGAGATATATACGCAGTATTTT. Protein: CASSKEKREIYTQYF.

This clonotype was counted ten times or more. Written as DNA, the CDR3 is TGTGCCAGCAGTTTACCGGGCTTTTTAGGGGAGCTGTTTTTT. Amino acid sequence: CASSLPGFLGELFF. V is TRBV12-3 or TRBV12-4 and J is TRBJ2-2; D gene unclear. The CDR3 spans 14 residues. Trimming left V 2 bases short and J 8 bases short, with 12 bases between.

This chain uses TRBV19 with TRBJ2-5, with D maybe TRBD1 (6 bases). This CDR3 spans 15 amino acids. CDR1 and CDR2 (germline): LNHDA, SQIVND (reference sequence). V was cut by 8 bases and J by 1 base, with 17 bases left in between. DNA for the CDR3: TGTGCCAGTTCCGACCGGGGACACATCCAAGAGACCCAGTACTTC. It specifies CASSDRGHIQETQYF.

The table lists this clonotype with a few counts. The chain couples TRBV10-3 to TRBJ2-7; D is uncertain. Germline CDR1 reads ENHRY; CDR2 reads SYGVKD. V gave up 0 bases and J gave up 0 bases, with 9 bases separating them. CDR3 length equals 15 residues. CDR3 sequence (DNA): TGTGCCATCAGTGAGTCGCCAGCAAGCTCCTACGAGCAGTACTTC. Encoded protein: CAISESPASSYEQYF.

Ten or more counts support this clonotype. Compared with germline, one end of the junction differs, possibly owing to a read error. V usage is TRBV11-2 and J usage is TRBJ2-2; 9 positions match TRBD1. Germline CDR1 and CDR2: SGHAT and FQNNGV. The CDR3 covers 16 residues. The CDR3: CASSVDRDREGGELFF. The DNA of the CDR3 is TGTGCCAGCAGCGTAGACCGGGACAGGGAAGGGGGGGAGCTGTTTTTT.

The V call is TRBV6-1, the J call TRBJ2-1; 8 nucleotides align to TRBD2. V shed 8 bases, J shed 14 bases, and the junction held 17 bases outside the gene matches. This CDR3 has 14 residues. Germline V gives CDR1 MNHNS, CDR2 SASEGT. The CDR3 protein is CASGRKRGTRIEFF. As DNA, the CDR3 is TGTGCCAGCGGTCGGAAGCGGGGGACTAGAATAGAGTTCTTC.

V gene TRBV27 combines with J gene TRBJ2-5, with D possibly being TRBD1 or TRBD2 (7 bases each). Germline assignment: CDR1 MNHEY and CDR2 SMNVEV (reference sequence). V lost 1 base, J lost 5 bases, and 11 bases lay in between. This CDR3 spans 14 amino acids. The CDR3 protein is CASSLYRGGETQYF. CDR3 DNA: TGTGCCAGCAGTTTATACAGGGGAGGGGAGACCCAGTACTTC.